This T cell receptor (beta chain) was documented in a study of identical twins (dated by TCRdb to 2015 to 2016). Regarding the complete study: The study deep-sequenced TCR alpha and beta repertoires from monozygotic twins, unrelated adults of various ages and cord blood to test whether fetal clonotypes persist. To rule out contamination, the twin experiments were replicated at different times with different library preparation protocols. The paper as a whole reports these results and caveats: In beta out-of-frame sequences, excess twin sharing was weaker, because having fewer shared sequences lowered the signal-to-noise ratio. Conclusions relied on cross-sectional statistical analysis, since the same donors could not be followed over many years. Fewer insertions were carried by abundant cord blood beta clonotypes, a similar but weaker trend appeared in young adult naive repertoires, and no such trend appeared in memory repertoires. Invariant T cells such as MAIT and iNKT could partly confound zero-insertion analyses, though diverse VJ usage argued against this for most clonotypes. Out-of-frame TCR alpha sharing in monozygotic twins was systematically underestimated by recombination models, whereas sharing between unrelated individuals was in agreement with the recombination models. Compared with coincidental sharing between unrelated individuals, an excess of low generation-probability sequences was observed among out-of-frame TCR alpha sequences shared between twins.

For this clonotype: Its antigen target is currently unknown. No much larger clone exists at a distance of one base, and base qualities are not known.

The germline V end is reduced by 5 bases and the J end by 9 bases; junction bases left unmatched: 6. The germline V gene (reference sequence) yields DFQATT for CDR1 and SNEGSKA for CDR2. There are 14 amino acids in the CDR3, from cysteine to phenylalanine inclusive. Just the 42-base CDR3 DNA is kept, in frame starting at base 1. To prepare the library, 5' RACE was applied. Sequencing used an Illumina HiSeq 2000. A universal primer binding site was added through template switching, and the final cDNA carried a unique molecular identifier so that TCR cDNA molecules could be counted accurately. Specific primers in the conserved constant-segment region were used to synthesize first-strand cDNA for TCR alpha and beta chains. Each cDNA library was double barcoded, with a SMART-Mk sample barcode plus Illumina barcodes, to control for contamination. TruSeq adapter sequences along with Illumina sample barcodes were introduced in two successive PCR steps. The TCR alpha and beta cDNA libraries were sequenced on the Illumina HiSeq platform using custom primers. As for how the authors treated the data: Unique molecular identifiers were extracted from raw reads with MiGEC, and CDR3 positions were determined with MiXCR. For each individual, recombination models were inferred using an EM algorithm with the repgenHMM and IGoR tools. Shared clonotypes were analyzed with the tcR package in R, and sharing was normalized by the product of cloneset sizes. To study raw recombination without the effects of thymic and clonal selection, out-of-frame nonproductive sequences were analyzed. In TCRdb, the public reads were trimmed at Q25 with fastp and aligned with MiXCR, with productive beta chains retained. All rows with the same CDR3 protein become a single entry with the most common DNA and genes. None of the V and J calls come from the authors' own analysis; TCRdb made them. The sample profile shows 1.5 million to 2 million distinct CDR3 sequences; 25% to 35% of them were found once. The ten biggest clones cover more than 0.25% of the sample.

All donors were healthy Caucasians. This TCR came from a newborn girl in good health. The sample taken for sequencing was cord blood. The chain uses TRBV20-1 and TRBJ2-1, with 14 bases matching TRBD2. The DNA sequence is given as TGCAGTGCTTGGACTAGCGGGAGGAACCGTGAGCAGTTCTTC. The encoded protein is CSAWTSGRNREQFF.